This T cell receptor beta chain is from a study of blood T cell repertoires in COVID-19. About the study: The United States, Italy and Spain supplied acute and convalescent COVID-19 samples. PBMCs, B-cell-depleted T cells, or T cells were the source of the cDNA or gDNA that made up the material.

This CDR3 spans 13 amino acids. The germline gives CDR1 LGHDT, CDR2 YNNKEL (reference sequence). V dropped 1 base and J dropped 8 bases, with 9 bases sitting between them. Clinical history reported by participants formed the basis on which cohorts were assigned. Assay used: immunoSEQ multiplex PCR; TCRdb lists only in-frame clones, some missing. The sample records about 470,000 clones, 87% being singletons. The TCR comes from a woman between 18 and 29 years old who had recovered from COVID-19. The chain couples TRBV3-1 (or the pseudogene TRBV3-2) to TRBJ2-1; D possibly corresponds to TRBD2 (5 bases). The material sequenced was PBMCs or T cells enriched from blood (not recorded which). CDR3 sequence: CASSQGSSHEQFF. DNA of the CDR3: TGTGCCAGCAGCCAAGGATCTAGCCATGAGCAGTTCTTC.